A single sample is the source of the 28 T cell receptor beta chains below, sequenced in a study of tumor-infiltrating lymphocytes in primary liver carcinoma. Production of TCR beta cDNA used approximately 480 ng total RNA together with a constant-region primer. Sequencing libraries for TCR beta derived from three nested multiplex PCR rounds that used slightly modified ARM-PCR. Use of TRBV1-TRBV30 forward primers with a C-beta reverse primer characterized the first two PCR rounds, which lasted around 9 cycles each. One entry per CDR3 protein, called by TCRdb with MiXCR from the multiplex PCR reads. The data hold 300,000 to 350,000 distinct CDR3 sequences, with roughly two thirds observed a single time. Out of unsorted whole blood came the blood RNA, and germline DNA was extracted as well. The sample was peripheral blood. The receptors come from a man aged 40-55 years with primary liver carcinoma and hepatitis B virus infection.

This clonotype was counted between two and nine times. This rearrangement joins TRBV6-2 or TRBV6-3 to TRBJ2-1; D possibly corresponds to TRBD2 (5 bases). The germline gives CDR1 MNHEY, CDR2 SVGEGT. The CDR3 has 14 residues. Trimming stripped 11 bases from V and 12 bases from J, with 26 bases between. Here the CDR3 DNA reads TGTGCCGGCATTTACCAGTGGGAGCGCCCCTGGCAGTTCTTC. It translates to CAGIYQWERPWQFF.

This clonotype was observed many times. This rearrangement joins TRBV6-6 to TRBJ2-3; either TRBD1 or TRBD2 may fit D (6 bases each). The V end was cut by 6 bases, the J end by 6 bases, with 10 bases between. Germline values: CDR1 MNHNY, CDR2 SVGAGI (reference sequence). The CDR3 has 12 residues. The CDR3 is CASRLGGDTQYF. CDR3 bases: TGTGCCAGCAGGCTAGGGGGGGATACGCAGTATTTT.

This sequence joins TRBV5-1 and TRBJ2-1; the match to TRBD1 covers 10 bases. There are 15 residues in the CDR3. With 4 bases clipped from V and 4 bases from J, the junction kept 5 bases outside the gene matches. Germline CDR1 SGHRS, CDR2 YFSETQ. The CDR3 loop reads CASSNGQGVYNEQFF. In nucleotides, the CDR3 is TGCGCCAGCAGCAACGGACAGGGGGTGTACAATGAGCAGTTCTTC. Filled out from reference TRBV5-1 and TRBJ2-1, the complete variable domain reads KAGVTQTPRYLIKTRGQQVTLSCSPISGHRSVSWYQQTPGQGLQFLFEYFSETQRNKGNFPGRFSGRQFSNSRSEMNVSTLELGDSALYLCASSNGQGVYNEQFFGPGTRLTVL.

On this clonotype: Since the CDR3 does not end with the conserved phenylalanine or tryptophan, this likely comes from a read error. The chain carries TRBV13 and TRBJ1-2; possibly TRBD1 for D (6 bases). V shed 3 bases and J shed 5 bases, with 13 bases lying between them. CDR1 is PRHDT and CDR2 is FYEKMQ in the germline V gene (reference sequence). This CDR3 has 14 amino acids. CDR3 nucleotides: TGTGCCAGCAGCTTTTTACAGGGAGGGTATGGCTACACCCTC. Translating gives CASSFLQGGYGYTL.

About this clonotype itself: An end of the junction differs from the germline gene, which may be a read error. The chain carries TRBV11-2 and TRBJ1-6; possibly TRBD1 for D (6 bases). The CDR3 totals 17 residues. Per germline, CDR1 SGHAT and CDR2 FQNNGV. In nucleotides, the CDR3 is TGTGCCAGCAGGCTATCGTTGGACAGCCCTATTAATTCGCCCCTCCACTTT. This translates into CASRLSLDSPINSPLHF.

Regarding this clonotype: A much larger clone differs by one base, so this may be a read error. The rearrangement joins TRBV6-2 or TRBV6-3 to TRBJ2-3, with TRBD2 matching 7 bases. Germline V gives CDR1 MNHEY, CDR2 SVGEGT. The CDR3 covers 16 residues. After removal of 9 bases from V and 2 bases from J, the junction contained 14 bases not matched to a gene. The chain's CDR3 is CARKGTTETLTDTQYF. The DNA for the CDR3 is TGTGCCAGAAAGGGGACTACCGAAACCCTCACAGATACGCAGTATTTT.

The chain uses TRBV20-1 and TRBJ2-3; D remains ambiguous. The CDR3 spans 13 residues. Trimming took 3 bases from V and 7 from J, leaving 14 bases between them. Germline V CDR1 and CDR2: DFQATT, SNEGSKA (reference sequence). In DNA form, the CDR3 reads TGCAGTGCTAGTGGTTCTAGTTCAAATACGCAGTATTTT. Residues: CSASGSSSNTQYF.

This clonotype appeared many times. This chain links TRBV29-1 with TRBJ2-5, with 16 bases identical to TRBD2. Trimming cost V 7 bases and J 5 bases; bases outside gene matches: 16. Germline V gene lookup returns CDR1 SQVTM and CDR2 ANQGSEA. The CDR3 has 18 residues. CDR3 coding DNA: TGCAGCGCAAGACCGGGACTAGCGGGAGGGCCGCGTTGGGAGACCCAGTACTTC. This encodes CSARPGLAGGPRWETQYF. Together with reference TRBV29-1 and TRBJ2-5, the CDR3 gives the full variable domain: SAVISQKPSRDICQRGTSLTIQCQVDSQVTMMFWYRQQPGQSLTLIATANQGSEATYESGFVIDKFPISRPNLTFSTLTVSNMSPEDSSIYLCSARPGLAGGPRWETQYFGPGTRLLVL.

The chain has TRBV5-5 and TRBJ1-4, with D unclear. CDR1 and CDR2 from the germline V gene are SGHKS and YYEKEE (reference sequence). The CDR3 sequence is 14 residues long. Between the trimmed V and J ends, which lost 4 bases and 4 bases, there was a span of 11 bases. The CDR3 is CASSQDLGNEKLFF. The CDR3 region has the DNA TGTGCCAGCAGCCAGGACCTGGGTAATGAAAAACTGTTTTTT.

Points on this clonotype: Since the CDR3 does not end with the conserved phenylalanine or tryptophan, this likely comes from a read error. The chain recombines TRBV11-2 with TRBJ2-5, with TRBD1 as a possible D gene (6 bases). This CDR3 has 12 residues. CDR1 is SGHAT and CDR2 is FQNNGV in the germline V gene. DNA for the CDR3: TGTGCCAGCATGTCTGAGGGGGAGACGCAGTACGTC. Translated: CASMSEGETQYV.

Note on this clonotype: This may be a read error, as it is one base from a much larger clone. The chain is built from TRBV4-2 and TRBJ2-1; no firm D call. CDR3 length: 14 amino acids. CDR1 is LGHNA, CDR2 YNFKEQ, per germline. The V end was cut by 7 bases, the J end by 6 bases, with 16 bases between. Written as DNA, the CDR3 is TGTGCCAGCAAGAGGAGAGAAGGAGCCAATGAGCAGTTCTTC. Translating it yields CASKRREGANEQFF.

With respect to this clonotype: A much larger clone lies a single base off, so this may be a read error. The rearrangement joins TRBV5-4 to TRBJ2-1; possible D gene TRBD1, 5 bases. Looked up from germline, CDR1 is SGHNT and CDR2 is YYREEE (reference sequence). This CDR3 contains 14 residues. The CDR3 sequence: CASNLGDRYNEQFF. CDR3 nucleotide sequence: TGTGCCAGCAACTTGGGTGACAGATACAATGAGCAGTTCTTC.

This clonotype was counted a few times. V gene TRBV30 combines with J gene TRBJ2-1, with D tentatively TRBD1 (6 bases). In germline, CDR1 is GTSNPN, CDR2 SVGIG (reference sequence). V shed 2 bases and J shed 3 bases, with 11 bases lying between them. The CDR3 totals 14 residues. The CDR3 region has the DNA TGTGCCTGGAGTCCAGGGGCTATCTACAATGAGCAGTTCTTC. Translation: CAWSPGAIYNEQFF. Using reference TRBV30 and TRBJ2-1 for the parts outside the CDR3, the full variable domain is SQTIHQWPATLVQPVGSPLSLECTVEGTSNPNLYWYRQAAGRGLQLLFYSVGIGQISSEVPQNLSASRPQDRQFILSSKKLLLSDSGFYLCAWSPGAIYNEQFFGPGTRLTVL.

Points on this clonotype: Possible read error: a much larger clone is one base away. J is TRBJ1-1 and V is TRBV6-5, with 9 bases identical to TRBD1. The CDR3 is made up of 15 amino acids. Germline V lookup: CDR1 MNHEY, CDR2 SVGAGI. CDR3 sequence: CTSSFLTGGNTEAFF. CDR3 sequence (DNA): TGTACCAGCAGTTTCTTGACAGGGGGGAACACTGAAGCTTTCTTT.

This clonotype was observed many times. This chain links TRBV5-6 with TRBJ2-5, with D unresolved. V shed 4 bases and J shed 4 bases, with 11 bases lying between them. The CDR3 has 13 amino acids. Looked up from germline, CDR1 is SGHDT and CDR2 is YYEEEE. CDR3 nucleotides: TGTGCCAGCAGCCTCAGGAGAGGAGAGACCCAGTACTTC. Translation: CASSLRRGETQYF.

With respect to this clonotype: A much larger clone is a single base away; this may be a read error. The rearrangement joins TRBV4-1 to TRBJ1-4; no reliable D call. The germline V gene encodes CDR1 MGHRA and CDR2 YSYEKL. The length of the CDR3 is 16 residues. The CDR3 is CSSSLTVARVNEKLFF. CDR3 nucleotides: TGCTCCAGCAGCCTAACGGTAGCTAGGGTTAATGAAAAGCTGTTTTTT.

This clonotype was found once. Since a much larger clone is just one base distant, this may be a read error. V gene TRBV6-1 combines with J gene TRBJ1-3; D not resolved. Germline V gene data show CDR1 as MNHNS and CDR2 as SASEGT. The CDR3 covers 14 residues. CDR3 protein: CASIPDFSGKTIYF. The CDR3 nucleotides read TGTGCCAGCATCCCGGACTTTTCTGGAAAGACCATATATTTT.

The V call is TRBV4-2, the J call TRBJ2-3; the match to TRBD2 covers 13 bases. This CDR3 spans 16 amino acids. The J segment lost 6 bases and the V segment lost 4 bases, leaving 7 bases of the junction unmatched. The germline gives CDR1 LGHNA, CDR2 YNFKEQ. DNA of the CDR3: TGTGCCAGCAGCCTACTAGCGGGAGGGAACACCGATACGCAGTATTTT. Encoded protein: CASSLLAGGNTDTQYF.

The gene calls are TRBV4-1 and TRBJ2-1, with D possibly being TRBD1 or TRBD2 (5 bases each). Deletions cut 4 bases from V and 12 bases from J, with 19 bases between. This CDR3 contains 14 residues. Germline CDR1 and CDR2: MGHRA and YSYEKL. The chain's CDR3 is CASSPGTIRGRQFF. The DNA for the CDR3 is TGCGCCAGCAGCCCTGGGACCATCCGGGGTCGGCAGTTCTTC.

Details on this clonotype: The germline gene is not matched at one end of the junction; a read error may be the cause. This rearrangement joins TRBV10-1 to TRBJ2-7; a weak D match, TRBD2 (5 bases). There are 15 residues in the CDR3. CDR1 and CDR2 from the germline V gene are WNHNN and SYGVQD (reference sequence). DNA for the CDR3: TGCGCCGGCAGTGCGTTCGGACTTAGAAGGAACGAGCAGTACTTC. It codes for CAGSAFGLRRNEQYF.

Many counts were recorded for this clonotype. The CDR3 DNA reads TGTGCCAGCAGCTCGAATAGGGGGATAGACAGCAAACGCACAGATACGCAGTATTTT. Protein product: CASSSNRGIDSKRTDTQYF. The chain recombines TRBV11-2 with TRBJ2-3; D possibly corresponds to TRBD1 (6 bases). This CDR3 has 19 residues. V lost 4 bases and J 1 base, leaving 24 bases between the germline ends. Per the germline V gene, CDR1 is SGHAT and CDR2 is FQNNGV. Full variable domain (rest looked up from reference TRBV11-2 and TRBJ2-3): EAGVAQSPRYKIIEKRQSVAFWCNPISGHATLYWYQQILGQGPKLLIQFQNNGVVDDSQLPKDRFSAERLKGVDSTLKIQPAKLEDSAVYLCASSSNRGIDSKRTDTQYFGPGTRLTVL.

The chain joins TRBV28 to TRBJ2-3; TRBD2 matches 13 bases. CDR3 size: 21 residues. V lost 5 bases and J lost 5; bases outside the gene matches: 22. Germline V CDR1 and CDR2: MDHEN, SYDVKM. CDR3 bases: TGTGCCAGCAGTCCCACCGCGGGACTAGCGGGACGTCGTTATCAGGGAGATACGCAGTATTTT. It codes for CASSPTAGLAGRRYQGDTQYF.

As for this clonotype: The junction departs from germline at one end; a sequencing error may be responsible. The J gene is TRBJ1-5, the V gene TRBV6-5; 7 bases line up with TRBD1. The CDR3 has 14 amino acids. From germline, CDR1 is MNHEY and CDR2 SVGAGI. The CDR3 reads CVSRGVCLNQPQHF. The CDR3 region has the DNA TGTGTCAGCAGGGGGGTGTGTCTCAATCAGCCCCAGCATTTT.

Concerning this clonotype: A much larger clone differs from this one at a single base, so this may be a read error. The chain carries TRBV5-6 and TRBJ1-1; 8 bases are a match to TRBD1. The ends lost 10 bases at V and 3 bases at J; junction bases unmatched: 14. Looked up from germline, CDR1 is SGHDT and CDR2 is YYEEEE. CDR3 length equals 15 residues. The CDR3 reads CAPGGTGGSDTEAFF. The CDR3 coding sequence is TGTGCCCCAGGGGGTACAGGGGGGAGCGACACTGAAGCTTTCTTT.

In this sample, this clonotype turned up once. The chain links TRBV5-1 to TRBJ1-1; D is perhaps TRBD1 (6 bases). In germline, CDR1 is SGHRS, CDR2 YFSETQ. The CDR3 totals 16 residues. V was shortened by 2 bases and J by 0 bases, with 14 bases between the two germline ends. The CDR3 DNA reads TGCGCCAGCAGCTTTGGATTACAGGGATTGAACACTGAAGCTTTCTTT. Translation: CASSFGLQGLNTEAFF. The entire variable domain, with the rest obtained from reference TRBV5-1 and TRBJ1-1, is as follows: KAGVTQTPRYLIKTRGQQVTLSCSPISGHRSVSWYQQTPGQGLQFLFEYFSETQRNKGNFPGRFSGRQFSNSRSEMNVSTLELGDSALYLCASSFGLQGLNTEAFFGQGTRLTVV.

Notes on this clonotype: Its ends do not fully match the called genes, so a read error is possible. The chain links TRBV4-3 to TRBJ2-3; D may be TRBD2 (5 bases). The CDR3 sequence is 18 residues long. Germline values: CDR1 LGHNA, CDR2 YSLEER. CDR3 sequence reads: CASSQEPRVGVGPDMQYF. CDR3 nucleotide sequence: TGCGCCAGCAGCCAAGAGCCCCGAGTGGGAGTTGGTCCAGATATGCAGTATTTT.

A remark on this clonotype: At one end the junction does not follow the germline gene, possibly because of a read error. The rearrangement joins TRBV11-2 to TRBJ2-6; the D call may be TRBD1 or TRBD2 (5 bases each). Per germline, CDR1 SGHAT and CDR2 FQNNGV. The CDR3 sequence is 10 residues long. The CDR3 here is CVYGANVLTF. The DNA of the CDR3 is TGTGTCTACGGGGCCAACGTCCTCACTTTC.

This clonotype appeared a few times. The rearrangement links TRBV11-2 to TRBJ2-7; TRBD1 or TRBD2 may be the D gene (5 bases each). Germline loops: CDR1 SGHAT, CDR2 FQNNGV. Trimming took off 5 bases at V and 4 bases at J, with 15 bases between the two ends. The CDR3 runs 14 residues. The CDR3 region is CASSPKWGSYEQYF. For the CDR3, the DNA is TGTGCCAGCAGCCCGAAGTGGGGGTCGTACGAGCAGTACTTC.